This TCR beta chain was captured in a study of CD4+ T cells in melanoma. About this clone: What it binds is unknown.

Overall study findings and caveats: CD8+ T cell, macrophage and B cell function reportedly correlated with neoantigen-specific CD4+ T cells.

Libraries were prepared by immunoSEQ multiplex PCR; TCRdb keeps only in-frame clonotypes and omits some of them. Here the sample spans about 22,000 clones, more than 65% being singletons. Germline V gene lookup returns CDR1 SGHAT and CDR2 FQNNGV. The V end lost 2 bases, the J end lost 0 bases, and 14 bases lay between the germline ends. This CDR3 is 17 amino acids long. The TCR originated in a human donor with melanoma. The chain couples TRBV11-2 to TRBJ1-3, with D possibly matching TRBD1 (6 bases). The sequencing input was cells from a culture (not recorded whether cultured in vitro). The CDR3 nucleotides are TGTGCCAGCAGCTTACGGACAGCCTGGCGCTCTGGAAACACCATATATTTT. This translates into CASSLRTAWRSGNTIYF.